Shown below are 31 T cell receptor beta chains from a single sample sequenced in a study of blood T cells in healthy people across ages (dated by TCRdb to the mid-2010s). The library was prepared using 5' RACE. Sequencing instrument: Illumina HiSeq 2500. A second roughly 7 to 12 cycle PCR used a sample-barcoded 5' primer and a J-beta primer mix. The public reads were quality trimmed at Q25 with fastp and then assembled into clones with MiXCR by TCRdb, keeping productive beta chains. CDR3 protein sequences are deduplicated, and each keeps its most common genes and DNA. The sample includes 1.5 million or so distinct CDR3 sequences, with 35% to 45% observed a single time. The ten largest clones take up 6.5% to 10% of the sample. The specimen was blood. The receptors here all came from a woman aged 18-30 years in good health.

V usage is TRBV6-2 or TRBV6-3 and J usage is TRBJ2-1; 9 nucleotides match TRBD2. CDR3 length equals 17 residues. V shed 0 bases, J shed 5 bases, and the junction held 8 bases outside the gene matches. Germline values: CDR1 MNHEY, CDR2 SVGEGT. CDR3 sequence (DNA): TGTGCCAGCAGTTACTCCCGTAGCGGGAGTGTCCACAATGAGCAGTTCTTC. This sequence encodes CASSYSRSGSVHNEQFF.

This clonotype was picked up a small number of times. The V gene is TRBV3-1, the J gene TRBJ1-2; no firm D call. Germline V gene lookup returns CDR1 LGHDT and CDR2 YNNKEL (reference sequence). V lost 0 bases, J lost 3 bases, and 14 bases lay in between. This CDR3 has 16 residues. The CDR3 DNA follows: TGTGCCAGCAGCCAAGAGTTAGGGTTTGGAGACTATGGCTACACCTTC. Its protein is CASSQELGFGDYGYTF.

V and J are TRBV30 and TRBJ2-4; D call uncertain. Per the germline V gene, CDR1 is GTSNPN and CDR2 is SVGIG (reference sequence). The CDR3 runs 13 residues. Trimming removed 0 bases from V and 13 bases from J, with 16 bases in between. CDR3 DNA: TGTGCCTGGAGTGTACTCATGTCAACGGAGCAGTACTTC. This gives the protein CAWSVLMSTEQYF.

This chain uses TRBV7-8 with TRBJ2-1, with a tentative D call TRBD2 (5 bases). Germline V gives CDR1 SGHVS, CDR2 FQNEAQ. CDR3 size: 15 residues. V dropped 0 bases and J dropped 4 bases, with 10 bases sitting between them. The CDR3 bases are TGTGCCAGCAGCTTAGCGTCGGGAAAATACAATGAGCAGTTCTTC. It yields the protein CASSLASGKYNEQFF.

The CDR3 DNA sequence: TGTGCCAGCAACAGATTAAGCTCCTACAATGAGCAGTTCTTC. It translates to CASNRLSSYNEQFF. The chain is built from TRBV6-1 and TRBJ2-1; D not resolved. V was shortened by 7 bases and J by 0 bases, with 10 bases between the two germline ends. The V gene's germline CDR1 is MNHNS and CDR2 SASEGT. This CDR3 is 14 amino acids long.

This clonotype was counted between two and nine times. This chain links TRBV12-3 or TRBV12-4 with TRBJ2-3, with D perhaps TRBD2 (7 bases). Trimming removed 2 bases at V and 0 bases at J, with 15 bases between. This CDR3 spans 17 amino acids. The CDR3 DNA is TGTGCCAGCAGTTTATCTTCGGGGGGCCCTAGCACAGATACGCAGTATTTT. The encoded protein is CASSLSSGGPSTDTQYF.

This clonotype was observed a few times. The V call is TRBV20-1, the J call TRBJ2-5; D possibly corresponds to TRBD2 (6 bases). The V end lost 3 bases, the J end lost 5 bases, and 16 bases lay between the germline ends. Germline V gene data show CDR1 as DFQATT and CDR2 as SNEGSKA (reference sequence). CDR3 size: 14 residues. The CDR3 DNA reads TGCAGTGCTAGTTTACCTGGACTAACGGAGACCCAGTACTTC. Protein: CSASLPGLTETQYF.

V and J are TRBV19 and TRBJ2-3; the D gene is possibly TRBD2 (5 bases). Germline CDR1 is LNHDA and CDR2 is SQIVND (reference sequence). CDR3 size: 13 residues. Trimming left V 8 bases short and J 6 bases short, with 15 bases between. The DNA for the CDR3 is TGTGCCAGTGGCCGGGATACGTTGGATACGCAGTATTTT. Translating gives CASGRDTLDTQYF.

This clonotype has just a few counts. The V gene is TRBV20-1, the J gene TRBJ2-7; D perhaps matches TRBD2 (6 bases). V dropped 6 bases and J dropped 1 base, with 19 bases sitting between them. The germline V gene has CDR1 DFQATT and CDR2 SNEGSKA (reference sequence). The CDR3 consists of 15 residues. The CDR3 DNA reads as TGCAGTGCAAACCCCCAACTAGCAGGATCCTACGAGCAGTACTTC. Translating it yields CSANPQLAGSYEQYF.

This clonotype was seen a handful of times. This rearrangement joins TRBV4-2 to TRBJ2-5; 16 bases are a match to TRBD2. Germline CDR1 and CDR2: LGHNA and YNFKEQ. V lost 0 bases to trimming and J lost 5 bases; unmatched junction nucleotides: 6. The CDR3 runs to 18 residues. CDR3 residues: CASSQEVGTSGRGETQYF. The CDR3 DNA is TGTGCCAGCAGCCAAGAGGTCGGGACTAGCGGGAGGGGGGAGACCCAGTACTTC.

The chain combines TRBV6-5 with TRBJ1-5, with D tentatively TRBD1 (5 bases). Looked up from germline, CDR1 is MNHEY and CDR2 is SVGAGI. V lost 4 bases and J lost 3, with 10 bases in between. The CDR3 totals 14 residues. Written as DNA, the CDR3 is TGTGCCAGCAGTTTTACAGGTATCAATCAGCCCCAGCATTTT. Translating gives CASSFTGINQPQHF.

This clonotype was observed a handful of times. V gene TRBV7-2 combines with J gene TRBJ2-7, with no clear D. In germline, CDR1 is SGHTA, CDR2 FQGNSA. The CDR3 is 13 amino acids. The ends were cut back, 2 bases at V and 3 bases at J, with 8 bases in the middle. DNA for the CDR3: TGTGCCAGCAGCTTATGGGCGGACTACGAGCAGTACTTC. Its protein product is CASSLWADYEQYF.

The chain carries TRBV6-5 and TRBJ2-7; 11 bases are shared with TRBD2. Germline CDR1 is MNHEY and CDR2 is SVGAGI. CDR3 length: 15 amino acids. Trimming at V came to 5 bases and at J to 2 bases, leaving 5 bases not matched to a gene. The DNA for the CDR3 is TGTGCCAGCAGTAAGGGACTAGCGGAGACCTACGAGCAGTACTTC. It specifies CASSKGLAETYEQYF.

This chain links TRBV12-3 or TRBV12-4 with TRBJ2-1; a possible D gene is TRBD2 (7 bases). This CDR3 comprises 15 residues. Trimming stripped 3 bases from V and 10 bases from J, with 19 bases between. CDR3 DNA sequence: TGTGCCAGCAGTTTCGGGGGGCGGTTTCGATACGAGCAGTTCTTC. Residues: CASSFGGRFRYEQFF.

DNA of the CDR3: TGTGCCAGCAGCGCGCCCCAAGTAAATGAGCAGTTCTTC. It codes for CASSAPQVNEQFF. The chain uses TRBV9 and TRBJ2-1; unclear D gene. V was cut by 3 bases and J by 7 bases, with 11 bases left in between. The CDR3 spans 13 residues. From germline, CDR1 is SGDLS and CDR2 YYNGEE.

CDR3 amino acids: CASSSLGAGNYNEQFF. DNA of the CDR3: TGTGCCAGCAGTAGCCTCGGCGCGGGGAACTACAATGAGCAGTTCTTC. The chain joins TRBV6-5 to TRBJ2-1, with D perhaps matching TRBD2 (6 bases). Trimming cost V 5 bases and J 3 bases, with 17 bases left between them. CDR3 length equals 16 residues. Germline loops: CDR1 MNHEY, CDR2 SVGAGI.

This clonotype was counted a single time. The chain carries TRBV7-2 and TRBJ1-3, with TRBD1 as a possible D gene (6 bases). V was cut by 3 bases and J by 0 bases, with 9 bases left in between. Germline CDR1 and CDR2: SGHTA and FQGNSA. This CDR3 spans 15 amino acids. Here the CDR3 DNA reads TGTGCCAGCAGCTTCGACAGGCTCTCTGGAAACACCATATATTTT. Protein: CASSFDRLSGNTIYF.

The genes are TRBV9 and TRBJ2-7; the D gene is possibly TRBD1 (6 bases). This CDR3 is built from 17 residues. CDR1 and CDR2 (germline): SGDLS, YYNGEE. V was clipped by 0 bases and J by 7 bases, with 23 bases between them. The CDR3: CASSVVDRPSPYNEQYF. For the CDR3, the DNA is TGTGCCAGCAGCGTAGTAGACAGGCCATCACCCTACAATGAGCAGTACTTC.

This chain joins TRBV11-2 and TRBJ2-1; 8 bases line up with TRBD2. The J call may be mistaken, given a closer DNA end match to TRBJ2-7. Germline V lookup: CDR1 SGHAT, CDR2 FQNNGV. This CDR3 contains 19 residues. CDR3 protein: CASFTSGLAGVPAYNEQYF. The CDR3 DNA follows: TGTGCCAGCTTCACTAGTGGGCTAGCGGGTGTTCCTGCCTACAATGAGCAGTACTTC.

This rearrangement joins TRBV6-1 to TRBJ2-2; the match to TRBD1 covers 7 bases. The CDR3 is made up of 17 amino acids. V was pared by 6 bases and J by 3 bases, with 13 bases of the junction left unmatched. Germline CDR1 reads MNHNS; CDR2 reads SASEGT. The CDR3 DNA follows: TGTGCCAGCAGCACCGATAAAAGACAGGGCTACACCGGGGAGCTGTTTTTT. The encoded protein is CASSTDKRQGYTGELFF.

This clonotype has just one count. This chain connects TRBV3-1 to TRBJ2-7; 10 bases are shared with TRBD2. Germline values: CDR1 LGHDT, CDR2 YNNKEL (reference sequence). V gave up 0 bases and J gave up 3 bases; unmatched junction bases: 8. The CDR3 spans 17 residues. This CDR3 is CASSQDPGTSDYYEQYF. Written as DNA, the CDR3 is TGTGCCAGCAGCCAAGACCCAGGGACTAGCGACTACTACGAGCAGTACTTC.

The genes are TRBV2 and TRBJ2-7, with TRBD1 matching 8 bases. CDR3 size: 13 residues. Germline loops: CDR1 SNHLY, CDR2 FYNNEI. With 11 bases clipped from V and 3 bases from J, the junction kept 9 bases outside the gene matches. The CDR3 reads CACSRDRIYEQYF. CDR3 in DNA: TGTGCCTGTAGCCGGGACAGGATCTACGAGCAGTACTTC.

The chain joins TRBV21-1 to TRBJ1-2. TRBV21-1 is a listed pseudogene. The CDR3 loop spans 13 amino acids. CDR3 DNA sequence: TGTGCCAGCAGCAAAGACCTCCTCTATGGCTACACCTTC. Its translation: CASSKDLLYGYTF.

This clonotype was seen a few times. V gene TRBV29-1 combines with J gene TRBJ1-2; D might be TRBD1 (5 bases). Trimming cost V 1 base and J 4 bases, with 10 bases left between them. This CDR3 has 13 residues. From germline, CDR1 is SQVTM and CDR2 ANQGSEA. CDR3 amino acids: CSVEVPDTYGYTF. The CDR3 DNA reads as TGCAGCGTTGAAGTCCCGGACACCTATGGCTACACCTTC.

The chain links TRBV7-3 to TRBJ2-1; D is undetermined. The germline gives CDR1 SGHTA, CDR2 FQGTGA. Trimming cost V 3 bases and J 0 bases, with 9 bases left between them. This CDR3 has 15 amino acids. Here the CDR3 DNA reads TGTGCCAGCAGCTTGACCCCCTACTCCTACAATGAGCAGTTCTTC. Protein: CASSLTPYSYNEQFF.

The chain combines TRBV3-1 with TRBJ1-5, with 7 bases fitting TRBD1. The CDR3 has 15 amino acids. Germline V gene data show CDR1 as LGHDT and CDR2 as YNNKEL (reference sequence). After removal of 4 bases from V and 4 bases from J, the junction contained 7 bases not matched to a gene. The CDR3 is CASSPSDRPNQPQHF. CDR3 sequence (DNA): TGTGCCAGCAGCCCCTCGGACAGGCCGAATCAGCCCCAGCATTTT.

Only a few counts were recorded for this clonotype. The gene calls are TRBV30 and TRBJ1-5; D possibly corresponds to TRBD1 (5 bases). This CDR3 has 14 residues. V gave up 1 base and J gave up 5 bases, with 12 bases separating them. CDR1 and CDR2 (germline): GTSNPN, SVGIG (reference sequence). CDR3 bases: TGTGCCTGGAGTGGGAAACAGGTATATCAGCCCCAGCATTTT. Its translation: CAWSGKQVYQPQHF.

The chain employs TRBV20-1 and TRBJ1-6; possibly TRBD1 for D (5 bases). CDR3 size: 14 residues. V was trimmed by 0 bases and J by 6 bases, leaving 9 bases between them. Germline CDR1 DFQATT, CDR2 SNEGSKA (reference sequence). DNA for the CDR3: TGCAGTGCTAGAGAGGGACTTATTAATTCACCCCTCCACTTT. This encodes CSAREGLINSPLHF.

The chain joins TRBV29-1 to TRBJ1-4; D unresolved. This CDR3 spans 13 amino acids. V was clipped by 5 bases and J by 0 bases, with 7 bases between them. Germline CDR1 and CDR2: SQVTM and ANQGSEA. The chain's CDR3 is CSVLPATNEKLFF. The CDR3 region has the DNA TGCAGCGTTTTGCCAGCAACTAATGAAAAACTGTTTTTT.

The CDR3 sequence is CSVDSVSDEQYF. The CDR3 DNA sequence: TGCAGCGTTGATTCAGTTTCAGATGAGCAGTACTTC. The chain joins TRBV29-1 to TRBJ2-5; D remains unclear. Germline V gene data show CDR1 as SQVTM and CDR2 as ANQGSEA. CDR3 size: 12 residues. The V gene lost 3 bases and the J gene lost 11 bases, with 16 bases spanning the gap.

The chain has TRBV5-1 and TRBJ2-7; the D gene is possibly TRBD1 (5 bases). The CDR3 sequence is 13 residues long. From germline, CDR1 is SGHRS and CDR2 YFSETQ. Trimming pared 4 bases from V and 3 bases from J, leaving 11 bases between. As DNA, the CDR3 is TGCGCCAGCAGCGGGCTGGGGCACTACGAGCAGTACTTC. Its translation: CASSGLGHYEQYF.